The source of this T cell receptor beta chain is a study of blood T cell repertoires in COVID-19. Profiled with immunoSEQ multiplex PCR; TCRdb holds only in-frame clones, not every one. The repertoire has around 190,000 clones, 86% of them found once; the top ten carry more than 7.5%. The CDR3 is 12 amino acids. Germline V lookup: CDR1 SNHLY, CDR2 FYNNEI. Deletions cut 11 bases from V and 3 bases from J, with 14 bases between. The chain employs TRBV2 and TRBJ2-7; a weak D match, TRBD2 (5 bases). The clonotype was recovered from a man between 50 and 59 years old with active or convalescent COVID-19. Sample: peripheral blood. The DNA of the CDR3 is TGTGCCCTAGGAGGCGGATTCTACGAGCAGTACTTC. This translates into CALGGGFYEQYF.